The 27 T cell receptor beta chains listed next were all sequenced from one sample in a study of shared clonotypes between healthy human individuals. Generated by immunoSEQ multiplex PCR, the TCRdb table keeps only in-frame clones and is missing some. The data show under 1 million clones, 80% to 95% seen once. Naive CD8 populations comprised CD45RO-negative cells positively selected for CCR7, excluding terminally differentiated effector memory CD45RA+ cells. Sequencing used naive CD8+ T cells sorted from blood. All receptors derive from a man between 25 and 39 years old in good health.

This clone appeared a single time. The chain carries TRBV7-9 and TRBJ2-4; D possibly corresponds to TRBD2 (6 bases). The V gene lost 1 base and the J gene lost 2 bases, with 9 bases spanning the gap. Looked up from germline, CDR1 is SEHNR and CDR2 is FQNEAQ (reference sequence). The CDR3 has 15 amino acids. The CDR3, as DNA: TGTGCCAGCAGCTTAGAGGGAGGAACCAAAAACATTCAGTACTTC. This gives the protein CASSLEGGTKNIQYF. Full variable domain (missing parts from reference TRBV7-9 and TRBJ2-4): DTGVSQNPRHKITKRGQNVTFRCDPISEHNRLYWYRQTLGQGPEFLTYFQNEAQLEKSRLLSDRFSAERPKGSFSTLEIQRTEQGDSAMYLCASSLEGGTKNIQYFGAGTRLSVL.

The DNA of the CDR3 is TGTGCCAGTAGTTCGGGTGAGGCGTACGAGCAGTACTTC. Amino acid sequence: CASSSGEAYEQYF. The rearrangement uses TRBV19 and TRBJ2-7; D unresolved. This CDR3 has 13 amino acids. Germline V gene lookup returns CDR1 LNHDA and CDR2 SQIVND (reference sequence). V lost 5 bases, J lost 4 bases, and 12 bases lay in between.

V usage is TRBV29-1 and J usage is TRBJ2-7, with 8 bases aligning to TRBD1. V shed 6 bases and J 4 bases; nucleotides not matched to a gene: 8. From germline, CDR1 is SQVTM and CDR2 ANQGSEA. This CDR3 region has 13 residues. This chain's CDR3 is CSVTTGEGYEQYF. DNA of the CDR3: TGCAGCGTCACGACAGGGGAAGGGTACGAGCAGTACTTC.

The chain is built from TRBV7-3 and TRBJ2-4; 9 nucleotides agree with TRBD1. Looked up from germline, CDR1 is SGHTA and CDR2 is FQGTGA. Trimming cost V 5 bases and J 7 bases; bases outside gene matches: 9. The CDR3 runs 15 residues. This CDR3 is CASSPAGTGTNIQYF. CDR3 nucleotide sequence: TGTGCCAGCAGCCCAGCCGGGACAGGGACGAACATTCAGTACTTC. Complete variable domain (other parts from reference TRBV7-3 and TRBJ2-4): GAGVSQTPSNKVTEKGKYVELRCDPISGHTALYWYRQSLGQGPEFLIYFQGTGAADDSGLPNDRFFAVRPEGSVSTLKIQRTERGDSAVYLCASSPAGTGTNIQYFGAGTRLSVL.

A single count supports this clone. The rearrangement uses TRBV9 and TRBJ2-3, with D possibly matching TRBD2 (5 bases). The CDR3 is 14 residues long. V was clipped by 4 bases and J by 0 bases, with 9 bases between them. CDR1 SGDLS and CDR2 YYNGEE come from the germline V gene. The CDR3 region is CASSQRSSTDTQYF. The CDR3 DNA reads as TGTGCCAGCAGCCAGCGGTCTAGCACAGATACGCAGTATTTT.

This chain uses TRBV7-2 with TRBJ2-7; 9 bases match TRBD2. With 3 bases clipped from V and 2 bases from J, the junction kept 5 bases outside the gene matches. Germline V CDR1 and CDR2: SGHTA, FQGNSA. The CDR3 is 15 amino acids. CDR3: CASSFRAGGTYEQYF. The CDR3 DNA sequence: TGTGCCAGCAGCTTCCGGGCGGGAGGGACCTACGAGCAGTACTTC.

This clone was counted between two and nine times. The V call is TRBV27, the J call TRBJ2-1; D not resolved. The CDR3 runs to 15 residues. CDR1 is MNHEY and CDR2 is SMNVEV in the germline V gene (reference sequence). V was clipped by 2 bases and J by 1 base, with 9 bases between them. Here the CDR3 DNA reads TGTGCCAGCAGTTTAGTGGCAGCTTCCTACAATGAGCAGTTCTTC. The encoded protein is CASSLVAASYNEQFF.

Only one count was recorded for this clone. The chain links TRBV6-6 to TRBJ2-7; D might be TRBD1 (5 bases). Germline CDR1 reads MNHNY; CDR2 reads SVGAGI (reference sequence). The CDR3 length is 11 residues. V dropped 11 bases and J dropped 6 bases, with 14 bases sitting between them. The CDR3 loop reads CAVTQGGEQYF. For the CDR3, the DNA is TGTGCCGTGACCCAGGGTGGCGAGCAGTACTTC.

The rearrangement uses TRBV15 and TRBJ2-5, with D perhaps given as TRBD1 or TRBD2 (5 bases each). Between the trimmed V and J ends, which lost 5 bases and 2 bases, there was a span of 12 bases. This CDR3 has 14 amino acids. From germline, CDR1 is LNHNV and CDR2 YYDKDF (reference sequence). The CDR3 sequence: CATSLGTKQETQYF. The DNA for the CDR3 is TGTGCCACCAGCCTAGGGACCAAACAAGAGACCCAGTACTTC.

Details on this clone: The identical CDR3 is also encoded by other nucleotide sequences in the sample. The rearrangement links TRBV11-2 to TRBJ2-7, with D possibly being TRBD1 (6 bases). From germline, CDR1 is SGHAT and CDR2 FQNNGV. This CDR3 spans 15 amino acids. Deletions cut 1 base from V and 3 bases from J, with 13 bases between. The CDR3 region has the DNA TGTGCCAGCAGCTTAGGACCAGGGGACGACTACGAGCAGTACTTC. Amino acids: CASSLGPGDDYEQYF.

The CDR3 protein is CASTQGAATFTYEQYF. CDR3 bases: TGTGCCAGCACCCAAGGGGCAGCGACTTTCACCTACGAGCAGTACTTC. This chain links TRBV11-2 with TRBJ2-7; TRBD1 is a possible D gene (5 bases). There are 16 residues in the CDR3. From germline, CDR1 is SGHAT and CDR2 FQNNGV. V shed 7 bases and J shed 2 bases, with 21 bases lying between them.

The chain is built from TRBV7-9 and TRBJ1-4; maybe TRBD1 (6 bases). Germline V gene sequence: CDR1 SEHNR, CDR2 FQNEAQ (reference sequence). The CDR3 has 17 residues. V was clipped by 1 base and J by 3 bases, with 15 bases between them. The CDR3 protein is CASSLVTTGYSNEKLFF. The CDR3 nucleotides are TGTGCCAGCAGCTTAGTAACCACAGGGTACTCTAATGAAAAACTGTTTTTT.

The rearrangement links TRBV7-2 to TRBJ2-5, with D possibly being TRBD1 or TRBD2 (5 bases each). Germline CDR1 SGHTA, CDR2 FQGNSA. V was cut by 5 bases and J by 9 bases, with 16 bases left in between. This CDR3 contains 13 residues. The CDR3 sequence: CASSARGPEAQYF. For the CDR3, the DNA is TGTGCCAGCAGCGCTCGGGGACCCGAGGCCCAGTACTTC. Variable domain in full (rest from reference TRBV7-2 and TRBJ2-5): GAGVSQSPSNKVTEKGKDVELRCDPISGHTALYWYRQSLGQGLEFLIYFQGNSAPDKSGLPSDRFSAERTGGSVSTLTIQRTQQEDSAVYLCASSARGPEAQYFGPGTRLLVL.

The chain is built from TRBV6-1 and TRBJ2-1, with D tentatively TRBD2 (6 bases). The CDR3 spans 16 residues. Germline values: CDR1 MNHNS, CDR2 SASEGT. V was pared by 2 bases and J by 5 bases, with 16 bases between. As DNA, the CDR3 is TGTGCCAGCAGTGAAAACAGGCGGGGCGGGAACAATGAGCAGTTCTTC. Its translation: CASSENRRGGNNEQFF.

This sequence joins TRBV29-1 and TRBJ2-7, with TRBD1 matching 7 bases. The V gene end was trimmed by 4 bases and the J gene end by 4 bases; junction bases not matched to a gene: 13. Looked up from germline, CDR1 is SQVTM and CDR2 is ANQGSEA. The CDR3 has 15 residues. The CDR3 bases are TGCAGCGTTGTCCTAGTGACAGGGATACAATACGAGCAGTACTTC. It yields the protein CSVVLVTGIQYEQYF.

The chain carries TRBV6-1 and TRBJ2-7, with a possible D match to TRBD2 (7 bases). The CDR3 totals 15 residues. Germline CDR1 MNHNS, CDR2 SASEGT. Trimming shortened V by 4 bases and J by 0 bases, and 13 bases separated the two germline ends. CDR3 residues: CASSVSGGRSYEQYF. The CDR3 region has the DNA TGTGCCAGCAGTGTTTCGGGGGGCCGCTCCTACGAGCAGTACTTC.

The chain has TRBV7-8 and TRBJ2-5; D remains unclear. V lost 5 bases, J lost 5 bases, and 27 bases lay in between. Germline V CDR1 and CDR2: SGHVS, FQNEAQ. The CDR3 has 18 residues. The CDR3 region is CASSNDVASPGREETQYF. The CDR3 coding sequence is TGTGCCAGCAGCAACGATGTGGCGTCACCCGGCCGCGAGGAGACCCAGTACTTC.

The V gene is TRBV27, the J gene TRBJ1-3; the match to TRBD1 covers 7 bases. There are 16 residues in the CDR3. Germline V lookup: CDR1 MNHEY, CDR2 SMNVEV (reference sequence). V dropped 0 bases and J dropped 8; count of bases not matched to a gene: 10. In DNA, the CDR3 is TGTGCCAGCAGTTTATCGACTCGACAGGGTTTGGACACCATATATTTT. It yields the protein CASSLSTRQGLDTIYF.

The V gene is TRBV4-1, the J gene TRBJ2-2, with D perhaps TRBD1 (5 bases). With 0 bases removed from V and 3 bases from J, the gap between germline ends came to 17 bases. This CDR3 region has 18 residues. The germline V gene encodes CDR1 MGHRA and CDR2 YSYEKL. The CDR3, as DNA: TGCGCCAGCAGCCAAGAGGGGCCAAACACTCGGGACACCGGGGAGCTGTTTTTT. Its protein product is CASSQEGPNTRDTGELFF.

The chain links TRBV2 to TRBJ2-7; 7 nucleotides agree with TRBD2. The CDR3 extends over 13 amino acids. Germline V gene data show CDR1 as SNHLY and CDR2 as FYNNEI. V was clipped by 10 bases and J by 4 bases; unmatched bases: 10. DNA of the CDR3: TGTGCCACTCGGGGGGTAGTAGAATACGAGCAGTACTTC. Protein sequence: CATRGVVEYEQYF.

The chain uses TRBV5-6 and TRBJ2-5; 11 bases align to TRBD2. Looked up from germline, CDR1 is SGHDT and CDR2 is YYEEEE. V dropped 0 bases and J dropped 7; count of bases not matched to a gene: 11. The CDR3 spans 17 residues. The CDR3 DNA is TGTGCCAGCAGCTTGGTTCTAGCGGGAGGAGGTGGTGGGACCCAGTACTTC. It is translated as CASSLVLAGGGGGTQYF.

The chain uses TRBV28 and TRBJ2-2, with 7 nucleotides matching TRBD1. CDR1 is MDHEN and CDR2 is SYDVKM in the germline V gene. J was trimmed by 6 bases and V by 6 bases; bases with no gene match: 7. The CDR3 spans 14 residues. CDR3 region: CASSWDSRAGELFF. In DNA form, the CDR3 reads TGTGCCAGCAGCTGGGACAGCCGTGCCGGGGAGCTGTTTTTT.

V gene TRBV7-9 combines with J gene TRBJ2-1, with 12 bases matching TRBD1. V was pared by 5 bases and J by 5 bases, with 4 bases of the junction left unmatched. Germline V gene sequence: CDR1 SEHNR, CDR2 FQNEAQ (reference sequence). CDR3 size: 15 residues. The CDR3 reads CASSTGQGADNEQFF. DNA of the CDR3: TGTGCCAGCAGCACGGGACAGGGGGCGGACAATGAGCAGTTCTTC. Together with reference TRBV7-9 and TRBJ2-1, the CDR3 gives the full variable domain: DTGVSQNPRHKITKRGQNVTFRCDPISEHNRLYWYRQTLGQGPEFLTYFQNEAQLEKSRLLSDRFSAERPKGSFSTLEIQRTEQGDSAMYLCASSTGQGADNEQFFGPGTRLTVL.

The CDR3 loop reads CAPERVSVGTDTQYF. The DNA of the CDR3 is TGTGCCCCGGAGAGAGTCTCGGTGGGCACAGATACGCAGTATTTT. The chain recombines TRBV7-9 with TRBJ2-3; D remains unclear. Per the germline V gene, CDR1 is SEHNR and CDR2 is FQNEAQ (reference sequence). The CDR3 covers 15 residues. V dropped 11 bases and J dropped 1 base, with 19 bases sitting between them.

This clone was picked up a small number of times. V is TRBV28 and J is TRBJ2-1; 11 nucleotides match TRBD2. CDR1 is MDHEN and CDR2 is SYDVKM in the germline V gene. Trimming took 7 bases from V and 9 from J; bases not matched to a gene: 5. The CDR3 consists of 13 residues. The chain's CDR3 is CASTLAGVVEQFF. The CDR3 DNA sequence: TGTGCCAGCACACTAGCGGGAGTGGTTGAGCAGTTCTTC.

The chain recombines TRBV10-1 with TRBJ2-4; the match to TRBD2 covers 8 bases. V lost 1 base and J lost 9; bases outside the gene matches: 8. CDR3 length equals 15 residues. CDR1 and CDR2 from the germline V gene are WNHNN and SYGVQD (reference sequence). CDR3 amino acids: CASSEYPGGPVIQYF. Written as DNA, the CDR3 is TGCGCCAGCAGTGAGTACCCGGGAGGGCCGGTCATTCAGTACTTC.

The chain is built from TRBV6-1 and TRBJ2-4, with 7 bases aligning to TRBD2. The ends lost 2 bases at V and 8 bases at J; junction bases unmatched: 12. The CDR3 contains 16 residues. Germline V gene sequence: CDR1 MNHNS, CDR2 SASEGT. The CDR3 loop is CASSEIQGLKRYIQYF. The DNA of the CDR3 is TGTGCCAGCAGTGAAATCCAGGGACTAAAGCGATACATTCAGTACTTC.